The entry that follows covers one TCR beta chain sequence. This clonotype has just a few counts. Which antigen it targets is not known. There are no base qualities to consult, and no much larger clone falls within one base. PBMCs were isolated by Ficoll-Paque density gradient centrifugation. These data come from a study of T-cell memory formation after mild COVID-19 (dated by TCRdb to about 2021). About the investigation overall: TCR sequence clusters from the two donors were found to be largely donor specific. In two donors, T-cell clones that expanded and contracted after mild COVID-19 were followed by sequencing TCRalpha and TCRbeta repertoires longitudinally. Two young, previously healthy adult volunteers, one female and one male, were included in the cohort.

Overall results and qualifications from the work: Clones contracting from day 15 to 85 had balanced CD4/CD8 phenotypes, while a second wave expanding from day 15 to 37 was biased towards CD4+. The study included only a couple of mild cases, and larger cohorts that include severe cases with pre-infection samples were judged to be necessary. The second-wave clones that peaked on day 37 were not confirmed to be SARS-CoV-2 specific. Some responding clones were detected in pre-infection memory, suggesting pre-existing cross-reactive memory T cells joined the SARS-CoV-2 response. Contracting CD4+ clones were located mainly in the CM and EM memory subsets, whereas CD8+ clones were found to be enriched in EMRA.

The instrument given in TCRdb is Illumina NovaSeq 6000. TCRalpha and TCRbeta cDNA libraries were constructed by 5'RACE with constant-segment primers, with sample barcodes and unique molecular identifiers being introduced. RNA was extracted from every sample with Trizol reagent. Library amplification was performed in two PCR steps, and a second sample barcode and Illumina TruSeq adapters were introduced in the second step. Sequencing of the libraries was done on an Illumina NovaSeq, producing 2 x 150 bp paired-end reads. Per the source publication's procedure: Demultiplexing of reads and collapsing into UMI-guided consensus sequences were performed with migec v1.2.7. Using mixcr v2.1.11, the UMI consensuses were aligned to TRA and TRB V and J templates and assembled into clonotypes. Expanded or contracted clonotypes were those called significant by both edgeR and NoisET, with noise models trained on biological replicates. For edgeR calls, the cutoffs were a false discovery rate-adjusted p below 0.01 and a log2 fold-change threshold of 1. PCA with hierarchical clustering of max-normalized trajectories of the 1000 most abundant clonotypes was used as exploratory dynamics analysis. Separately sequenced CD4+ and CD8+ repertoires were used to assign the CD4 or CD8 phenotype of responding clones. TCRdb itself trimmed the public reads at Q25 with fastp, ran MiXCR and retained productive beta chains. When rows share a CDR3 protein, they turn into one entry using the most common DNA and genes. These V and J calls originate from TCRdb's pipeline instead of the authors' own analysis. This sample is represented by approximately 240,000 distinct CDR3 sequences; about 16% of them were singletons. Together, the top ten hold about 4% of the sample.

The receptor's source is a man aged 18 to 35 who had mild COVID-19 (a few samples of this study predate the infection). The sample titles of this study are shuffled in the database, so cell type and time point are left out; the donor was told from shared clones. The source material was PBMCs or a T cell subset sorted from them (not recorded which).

The CDR3 protein sequence reads: CASSSRQGRSGELFF. The DNA sequence is given as TGTGCCAGCAGCTCGAGACAGGGGAGATCCGGGGAGCTGTTTTTT. Rearrangement joined TRBV7-8 to TRBJ2-2; TRBD1 fits 8 bases in the junction. The CDR3 holds 15 amino acids from the cysteine to the phenylalanine. The retained sequence is limited to the CDR3, 45 bases, with the frame set at the first base. Unmatched junction bases come to 7, with V trimmed by 4 bases and J by 6 bases. CDR1 and CDR2 are drawn from the germline V gene: SGHVS, FQNEAQ.